This T cell receptor (beta chain) was recovered during a study of T-cell memory formation after mild COVID-19. This clonotype was detected ten times or more. Using its own MiXCR run on the 5' RACE reads, TCRdb lists one record per CDR3 protein. The repertoire consists of over 11,000 distinct CDR3 sequences, with roughly a fifth occurring once and the leading ten covering more than 40%. The source material was PBMCs or a T cell subset sorted from them (not recorded which). This TCR was sampled from an adult woman who had mild COVID-19 (a few samples of this study predate the infection). Cell type and time point are not known.

Here the CDR3 reads CASSPGGDEQFF. CDR3 in DNA: TGTGCCAGCAGCCCCGGGGGGGATGAGCAGTTCTTC. J is TRBJ2-1 and V is TRBV7-3, with 8 bases lining up with TRBD2. Germline trimming cut 5 bases from V and 8 bases from J; bases unmatched to any gene: 2. CDR3 length equals 12 residues. Germline assignment: CDR1 SGHTA and CDR2 FQGTGA.